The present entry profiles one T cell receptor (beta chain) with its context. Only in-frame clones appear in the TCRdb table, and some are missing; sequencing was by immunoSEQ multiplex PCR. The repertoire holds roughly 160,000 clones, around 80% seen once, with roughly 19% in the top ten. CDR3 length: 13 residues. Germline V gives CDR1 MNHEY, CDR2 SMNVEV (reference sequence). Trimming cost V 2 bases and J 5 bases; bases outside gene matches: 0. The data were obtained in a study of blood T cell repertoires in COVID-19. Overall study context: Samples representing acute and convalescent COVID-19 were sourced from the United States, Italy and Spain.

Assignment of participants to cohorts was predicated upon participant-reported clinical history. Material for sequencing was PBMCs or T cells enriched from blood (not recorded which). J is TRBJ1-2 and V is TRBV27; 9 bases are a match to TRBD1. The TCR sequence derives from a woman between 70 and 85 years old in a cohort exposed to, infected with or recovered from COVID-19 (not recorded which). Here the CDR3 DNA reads TGTGCCAGCAGTTTAGACAGGGGGTATGGCTACACCTTC. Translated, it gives CASSLDRGYGYTF.